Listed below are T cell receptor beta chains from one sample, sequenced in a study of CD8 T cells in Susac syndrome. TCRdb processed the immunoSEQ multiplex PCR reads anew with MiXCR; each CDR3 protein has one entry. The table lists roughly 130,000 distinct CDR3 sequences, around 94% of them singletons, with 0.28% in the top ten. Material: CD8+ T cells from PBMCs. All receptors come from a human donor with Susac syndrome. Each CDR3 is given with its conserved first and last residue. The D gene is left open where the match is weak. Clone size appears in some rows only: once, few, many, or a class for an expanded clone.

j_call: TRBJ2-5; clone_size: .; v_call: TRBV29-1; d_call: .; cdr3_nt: TGCAGCGTTGAAAAGGGATGGGGACAAGAGACCCAGTACTTC; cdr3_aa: CSVEKGWGQETQYF
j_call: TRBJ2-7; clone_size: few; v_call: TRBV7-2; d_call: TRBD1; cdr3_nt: TGTGCCAGCAGCGCCGGGACAGGTAACTACGAGCAGTACTTC; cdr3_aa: CASSAGTGNYEQYF
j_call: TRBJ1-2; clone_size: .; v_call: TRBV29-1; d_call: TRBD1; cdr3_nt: TGCAGCGTTCCCGGGACAGGGAACGGCTACACCTTC; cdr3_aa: CSVPGTGNGYTF
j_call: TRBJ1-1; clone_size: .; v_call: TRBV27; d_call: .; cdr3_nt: TGTGCCAGCAGCCCAGGAGGGGATTCGGCTGAAGCTTTCTTT; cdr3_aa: CASSPGGDSAEAFF
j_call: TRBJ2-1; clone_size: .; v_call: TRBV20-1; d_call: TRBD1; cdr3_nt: TGCAGTGCCAAATGGGGGGACAGGACTCCAAATGAGCAGTTCTTC; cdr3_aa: CSAKWGDRTPNEQFF
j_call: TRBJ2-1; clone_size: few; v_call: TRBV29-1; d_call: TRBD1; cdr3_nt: TGCAGCGTTGAGCTATGGACAGGGGGTAAGGACAATGAGCAGTTCTTC; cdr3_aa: CSVELWTGGKDNEQFF
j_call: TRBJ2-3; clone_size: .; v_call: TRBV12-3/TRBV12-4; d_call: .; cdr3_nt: TGTGCCAGCAGCTTAGCCGGCACAGATACGCAGTATTTT; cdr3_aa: CASSLAGTDTQYF
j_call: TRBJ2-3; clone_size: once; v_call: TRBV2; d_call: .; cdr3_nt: TGTGCCAGCAGGGGAGGCGCAGATACGCAGTATTTT; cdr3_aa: CASRGGADTQYF
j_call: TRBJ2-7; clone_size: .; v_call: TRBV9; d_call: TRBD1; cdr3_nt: TGTGCCAGCAGCGTAGGGCCAGGGGGCTCCTACGAGCAGTACTTC; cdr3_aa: CASSVGPGGSYEQYF
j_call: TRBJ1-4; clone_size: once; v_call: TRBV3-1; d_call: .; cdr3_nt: TGTGCCAGCCGCTCGGATACAACTAATGAAAAACTGTTTTTT; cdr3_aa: CASRSDTTNEKLFF
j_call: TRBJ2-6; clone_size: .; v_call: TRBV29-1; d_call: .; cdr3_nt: TGCAGCGTTGAAGATCGGGGCCACTCTGGGGCCAACGTCCTGACTTTC; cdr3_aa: CSVEDRGHSGANVLTF
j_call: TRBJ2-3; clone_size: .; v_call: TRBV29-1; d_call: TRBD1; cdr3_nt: TGCAGCGTTCGGAGCGACAGGGGGAGGTTCTCAGATACGCAGTATTTT; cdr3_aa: CSVRSDRGRFSDTQYF
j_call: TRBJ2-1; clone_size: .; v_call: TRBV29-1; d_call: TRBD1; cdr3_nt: TGCAGCGGAGAAAGCCCCGGGACAGGGGATCTCGATGAGCAGTTCTTC; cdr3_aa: CSGESPGTGDLDEQFF
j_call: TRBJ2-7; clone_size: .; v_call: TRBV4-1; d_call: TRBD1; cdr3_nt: TGCGCCAGCAGCAAGGGGACAGTCTCCTACGAGCAGTACTTC; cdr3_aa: CASSKGTVSYEQYF
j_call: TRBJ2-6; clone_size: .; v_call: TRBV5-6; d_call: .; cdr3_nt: TGTGCCAGCAGCTTGCAACCCGGCTGGGGGGCCAACGTCCTGACTTTC; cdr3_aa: CASSLQPGWGANVLTF
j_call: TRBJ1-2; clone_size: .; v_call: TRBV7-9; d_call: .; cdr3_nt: TGTGCCAGCAGCTTAGTAAGGGGTTTCTATGGCTACACCTTC; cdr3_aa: CASSLVRGFYGYTF
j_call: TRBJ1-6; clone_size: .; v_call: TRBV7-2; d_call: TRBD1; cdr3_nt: TGTGCCAGCAGCACGACAGGGTTCGCCCTCCACTTT; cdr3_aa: CASSTTGFALHF
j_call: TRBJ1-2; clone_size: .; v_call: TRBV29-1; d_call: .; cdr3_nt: TGCAGCGTCAGGGGTCCCTATGGCTACACCTTC; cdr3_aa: CSVRGPYGYTF
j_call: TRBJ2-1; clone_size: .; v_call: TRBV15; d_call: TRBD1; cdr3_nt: TGTGCCACCAGTGACACCGGGACAGGATACAATGAGCAGTTCTTC; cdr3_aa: CATSDTGTGYNEQFF
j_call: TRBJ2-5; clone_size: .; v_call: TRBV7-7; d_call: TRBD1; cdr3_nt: TGTGCCAGCAGCGCGGGACAGGGGTGGGAGACCCAGTACTTC; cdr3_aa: CASSAGQGWETQYF
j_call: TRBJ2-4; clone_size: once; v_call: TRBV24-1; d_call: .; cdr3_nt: TGTGCCCTTCATGATTGCATTCAGTACTTC; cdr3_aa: CALHDCIQYF
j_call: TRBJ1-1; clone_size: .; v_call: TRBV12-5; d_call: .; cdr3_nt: TGTGCTAGTCAAGAAGCCGGCCTAGTTGAAGCTTTCTTT; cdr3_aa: CASQEAGLVEAFF
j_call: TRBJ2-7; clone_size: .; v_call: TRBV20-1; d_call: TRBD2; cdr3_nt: TGCAGTGCTAGACTAGCGGGCCGCTACGAGCAGTACTTC; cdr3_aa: CSARLAGRYEQYF
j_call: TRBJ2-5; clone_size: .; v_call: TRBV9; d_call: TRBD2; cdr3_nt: TGTGCCAGCAGCGCATACGGGGGGATCCAAGAGACCCAGTACTTC; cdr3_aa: CASSAYGGIQETQYF
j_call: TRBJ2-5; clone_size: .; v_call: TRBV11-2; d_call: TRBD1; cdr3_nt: TGTGCCAGCAGCCGGGGACAGGGGGCTCGATTCGGAGAGACCCAGTACTTC; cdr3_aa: CASSRGQGARFGETQYF
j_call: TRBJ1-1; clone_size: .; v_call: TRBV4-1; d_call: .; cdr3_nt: TGCGCCAGCAGCCAAGAACAGTGGCGGGGGACTGAAGCTTTCTTT; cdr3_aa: CASSQEQWRGTEAFF
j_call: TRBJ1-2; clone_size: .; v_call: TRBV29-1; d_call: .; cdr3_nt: TGCAGCGTTGTTTCCCGGGGCGGCTACACCTTC; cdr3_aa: CSVVSRGGYTF
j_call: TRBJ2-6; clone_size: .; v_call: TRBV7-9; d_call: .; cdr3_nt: TGTGCCAGCACCCATCGACTGGACTGGGCCAACGTCCTGACTTTC; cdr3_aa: CASTHRLDWANVLTF
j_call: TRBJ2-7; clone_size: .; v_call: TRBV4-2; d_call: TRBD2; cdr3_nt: TGTGCCAGCAGCCAGCCCGGGACTAGCGACGAGCAGTACTTC; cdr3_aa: CASSQPGTSDEQYF
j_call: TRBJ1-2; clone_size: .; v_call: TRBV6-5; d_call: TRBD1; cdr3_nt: TGTGCCAGCCGAGGGGGCGAAAACTATGGCTACACCTTC; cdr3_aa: CASRGGENYGYTF
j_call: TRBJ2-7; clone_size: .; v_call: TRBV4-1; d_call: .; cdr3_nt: TGCGCCAGCAGCCAGAACGACGAAGGGGGCGAGCAGTACTTC; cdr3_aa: CASSQNDEGGEQYF
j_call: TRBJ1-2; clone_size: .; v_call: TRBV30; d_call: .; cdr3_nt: TGTGCCTGGCTACAATGGGACTATGGCTACACCTTC; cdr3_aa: CAWLQWDYGYTF
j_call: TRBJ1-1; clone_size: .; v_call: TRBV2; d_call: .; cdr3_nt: TGTGCCAGTACAGGGATGAACACTGAAGCTTTCTTT; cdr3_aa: CASTGMNTEAFF
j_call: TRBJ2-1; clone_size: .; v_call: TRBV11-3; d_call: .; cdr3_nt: TGTGCCAGCAGCCGAAGAGGGCTGGGAGAGCAGTTCTTC; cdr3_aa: CASSRRGLGEQFF
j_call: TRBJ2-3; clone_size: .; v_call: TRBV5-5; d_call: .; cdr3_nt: TGTGCCAGCAGCCACGACATCGGGGCTAATACGCAGTATTTT; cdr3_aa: CASSHDIGANTQYF